The source of this T cell receptor (beta chain) is a study of T-cell memory formation after mild COVID-19. In the study overall: TCR clustering was largely donor specific. General observations from the study: Memory from before infection featured some responding clones, which suggests cross-reactive memory joined.

Concerning this clonotype: Antigen: not known.

From the 5' RACE reads, TCRdb called clonotypes with MiXCR, one entry per CDR3 protein. The sample holds more than 350,000 distinct CDR3 sequences; 20% to 25% are singletons and the top ten take approximately 13%. Sequenced input: PBMCs or a T cell subset sorted from them (not recorded which). The clonotype was recovered from an adult woman who had mild COVID-19 (a few samples of this study predate the infection). Cell type and time point are not known.

CDR3 sequence reads: CSAPLGQSGNTIYF. The CDR3 DNA reads TGCAGTGCTCCCCTCGGGCAGTCTGGAAACACCATATATTTT. This chain links TRBV20-1 with TRBJ1-3; no definite D call. The CDR3 runs to 14 residues. V was pared by 5 bases and J by 1 base, with 12 bases between. Per the germline V gene, CDR1 is DFQATT and CDR2 is SNEGSKA (reference sequence).